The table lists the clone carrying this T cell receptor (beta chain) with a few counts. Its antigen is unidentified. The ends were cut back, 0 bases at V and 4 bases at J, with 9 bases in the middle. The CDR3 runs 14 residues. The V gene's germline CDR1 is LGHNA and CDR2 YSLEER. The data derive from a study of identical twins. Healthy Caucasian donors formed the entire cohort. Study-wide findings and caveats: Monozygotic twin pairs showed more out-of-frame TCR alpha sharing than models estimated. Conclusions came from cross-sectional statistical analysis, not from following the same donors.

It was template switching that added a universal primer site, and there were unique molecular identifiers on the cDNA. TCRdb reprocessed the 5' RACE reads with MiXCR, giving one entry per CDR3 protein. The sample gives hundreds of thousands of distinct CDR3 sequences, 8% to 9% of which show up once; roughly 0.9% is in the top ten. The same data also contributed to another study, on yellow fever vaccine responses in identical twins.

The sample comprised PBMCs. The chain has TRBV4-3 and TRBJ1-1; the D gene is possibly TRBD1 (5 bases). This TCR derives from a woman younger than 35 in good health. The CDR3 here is CASSQDLGVTEAFF. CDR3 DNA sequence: TGCGCCAGCAGCCAAGATCTGGGGGTCACTGAAGCTTTCTTT.